The TCR beta chain described here comes from a study of vaccination effects on CD4 cells after COVID-19. General study findings and limits: There was marked clonal contraction among infection- and vaccine-induced clones late after vaccination. Sampling in the study covered few convalescent patients and included no early post-infection timepoints.

Measured with immunoSEQ multiplex PCR; TCRdb has only the in-frame clones, and not every one. The profile shows about 68,000 clones, 80% of them singletons. This clone was seen a few times. Its antigen is currently unknown. Antigen-specific CD4+ T cell clonotypes were called by their expansion after viral peptide-pool culture in ViraFEST. It was after more than 8 days of culture that CD4+ T cells were isolated. None of the vaccinated had previously contracted SARS-CoV-2, and their nucleocapsid antibodies tested negative. Both day 3 and day 7 saw half the medium replaced with IL-2 medium. Source: CD4+ T cells from PBMCs cultured with SARS-CoV-2 spike peptides, taken before COVID-19 vaccination. The clonotype comes from a human donor who received a COVID-19 vaccine.

The CDR3 region is CASTSQPISQFYGYTF. The CDR3 nucleotides are TGTGCCAGCACTTCCCAACCCATATCCCAATTCTATGGCTACACCTTC. This chain uses TRBV7-2 with TRBJ1-2, with unresolved D. Trimming took off 7 bases at V and 4 bases at J, with 22 bases between the two ends. Germline V lookup: CDR1 SGHTA, CDR2 FQGNSA. This CDR3 is built from 16 residues.